This T cell receptor beta chain is drawn from a study of T cells in localized non-small cell lung cancer. Turning to this clone: Antigen unknown.

Germline V lookup: CDR1 GTSNPN, CDR2 SVGIG (reference sequence). Trimming took 7 bases from V and 2 from J; bases not matched to a gene: 10. This CDR3 is built from 15 residues. Study results and caveats: Because sequencing included only one region (of the tumor), heterogeneity remains possible.

Clones were read by immunoSEQ multiplex PCR, and TCRdb kept only the in-frame ones, dropping some. The repertoire holds about 2,200 clones, with approximately 36% as singletons. This sequence was found in a female donor at least 60 years old with stage I lung adenocarcinoma. The specimen comprised lung tumor tissue, sampled before any cancer treatment. V and J are TRBV30 and TRBJ2-7; 11 nucleotides agree with TRBD1. The CDR3 here is CASSGGGQGAYEQYF. CDR3 bases: TGTGCCTCCAGTGGCGGGGGACAGGGGGCCTACGAGCAGTACTTC. Filled out from reference TRBV30 and TRBJ2-7, the complete variable domain reads SQTIHQWPATLVQPVGSPLSLECTVEGTSNPNLYWYRQAAGRGLQLLFYSVGIGQISSEVPQNLSASRPQDRQFILSSKKLLLSDSGFYLCASSGGGQGAYEQYFGPGTRLTVT.